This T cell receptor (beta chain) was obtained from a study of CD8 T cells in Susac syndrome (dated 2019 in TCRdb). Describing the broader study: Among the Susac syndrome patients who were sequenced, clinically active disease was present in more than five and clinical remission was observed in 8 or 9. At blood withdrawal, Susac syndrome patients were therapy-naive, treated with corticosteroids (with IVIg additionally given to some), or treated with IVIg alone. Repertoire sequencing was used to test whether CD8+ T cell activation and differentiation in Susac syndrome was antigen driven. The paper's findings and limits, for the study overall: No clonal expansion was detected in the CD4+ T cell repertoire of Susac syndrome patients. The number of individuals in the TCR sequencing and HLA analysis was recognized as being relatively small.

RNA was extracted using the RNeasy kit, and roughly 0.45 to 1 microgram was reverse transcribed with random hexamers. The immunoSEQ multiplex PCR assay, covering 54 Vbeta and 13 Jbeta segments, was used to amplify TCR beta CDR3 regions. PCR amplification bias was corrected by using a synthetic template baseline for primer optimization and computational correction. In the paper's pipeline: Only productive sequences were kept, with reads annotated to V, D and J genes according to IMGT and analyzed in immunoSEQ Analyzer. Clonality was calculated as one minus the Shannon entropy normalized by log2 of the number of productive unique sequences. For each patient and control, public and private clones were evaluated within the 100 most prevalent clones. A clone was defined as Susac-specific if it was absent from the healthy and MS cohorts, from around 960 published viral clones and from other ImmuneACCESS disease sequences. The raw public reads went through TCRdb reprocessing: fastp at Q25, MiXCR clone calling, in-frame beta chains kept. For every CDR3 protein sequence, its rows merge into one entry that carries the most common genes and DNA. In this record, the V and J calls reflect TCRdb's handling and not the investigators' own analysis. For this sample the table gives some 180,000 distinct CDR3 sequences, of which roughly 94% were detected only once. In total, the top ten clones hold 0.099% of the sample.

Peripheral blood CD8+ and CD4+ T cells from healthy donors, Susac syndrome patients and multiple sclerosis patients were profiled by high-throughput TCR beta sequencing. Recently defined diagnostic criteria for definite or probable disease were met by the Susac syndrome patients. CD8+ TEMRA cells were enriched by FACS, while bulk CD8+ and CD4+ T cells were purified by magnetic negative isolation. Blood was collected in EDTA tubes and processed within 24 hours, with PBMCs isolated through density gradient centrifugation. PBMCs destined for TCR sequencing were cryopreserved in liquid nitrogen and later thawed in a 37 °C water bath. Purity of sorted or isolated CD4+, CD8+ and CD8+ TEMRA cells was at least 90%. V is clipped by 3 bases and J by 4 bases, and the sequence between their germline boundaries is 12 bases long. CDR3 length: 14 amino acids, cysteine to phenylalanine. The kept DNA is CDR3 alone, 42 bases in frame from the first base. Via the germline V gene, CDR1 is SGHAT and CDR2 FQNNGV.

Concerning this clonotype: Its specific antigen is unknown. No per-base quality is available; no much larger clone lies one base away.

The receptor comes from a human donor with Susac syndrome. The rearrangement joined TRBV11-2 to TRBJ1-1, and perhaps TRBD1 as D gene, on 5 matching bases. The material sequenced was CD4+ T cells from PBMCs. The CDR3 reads CASSFWGIGTEAFF. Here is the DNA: TGTGCCAGCAGCTTTTGGGGGATAGGCACTGAAGCTTTCTTT.